The rows below give T cell receptor beta chains drawn from one sample of a study of blood T cell repertoires in COVID-19. Assay used: immunoSEQ multiplex PCR; TCRdb lists only in-frame clones, some missing. The profile covers approximately 300,000 clones, with 65% to 90% appearing a single time and 8.5% to 12% taken by the ten largest. Sequenced sample: PBMCs or T cells enriched from blood (not recorded which). Receptor source: a woman younger than 30 who had recovered from COVID-19. CDR3s include the opening cysteine and the closing phenylalanine or tryptophan. The D gene is left open where the match is weak. Clone size is not always given. Where it is, it says once, few, many or a class for expanded clones.

NA	TRBJ1-1	TRBV6-6	NA	CASSYSGSEAFF	TGTGCCAGCAGTTACTCCGGGTCTGAAGCTTTCTTT
NA	TRBJ2-1	TRBV7-3	TRBD2	CASSIQPGLAGGPNEQFF	TGTGCCAGCAGCATCCAACCGGGACTAGCGGGAGGGCCAAATGAGCAGTTCTTC
few	TRBJ1-6	TRBV27	NA	CASRYGDTASPLHF	TGTGCCAGCAGGTATGGGGACACTGCCTCACCCCTCCACTTT
NA	TRBJ2-2	TRBV4-1	TRBD2	CASRPLAGGGTGELFF	TGCGCCAGCAGACCCCTAGCGGGGGGCGGCACCGGGGAGCTGTTTTTT
NA	TRBJ2-5	TRBV7-9	NA	CASSSPNRETQYF	TGTGCCAGCAGCTCCCCGAATCGGGAGACCCAGTACTTC
few	TRBJ1-5	TRBV2	TRBD1	CASSEMPQGHQPQHF	TGTGCCAGCAGTGAAATGCCACAGGGGCATCAGCCCCAGCATTTT
NA	TRBJ1-5	TRBV6-5	NA	CASSYSQGSQPQHF	TGTGCCAGCAGTTACTCCCAGGGGAGTCAGCCCCAGCATTTT
NA	TRBJ2-5	TRBV29-1	NA	CSVGAGTGETQYF	TGCAGCGTGGGAGCGGGGACAGGAGAGACCCAGTACTTC
NA	TRBJ2-3	TRBV2	NA	CASGRGDTQYF	TGTGCCAGCGGGAGGGGGGATACGCAGTATTTT
NA	TRBJ2-7	TRBV3-1/TRBV3-2	NA	CASSQVGAAYEQYF	TGTGCCAGCAGCCAAGTTGGGGCAGCCTACGAGCAGTACTTC
once	TRBJ1-1	TRBV14	NA	CASSQEAGAREAFF	TGTGCCAGCAGCCAAGAAGCAGGGGCCCGTGAAGCTTTCTTT
NA	TRBJ1-3	TRBV6-5	NA	CASEGAGNTIYF	TGTGCCAGCGAGGGGGCTGGAAACACCATATATTTT
NA	TRBJ1-1	TRBV5-4	TRBD1	CASSLAGTGGLAFF	TGTGCCAGCAGCTTGGCCGGGACAGGGGGCTTGGCTTTCTTT
NA	TRBJ1-1	TRBV5-1	TRBD1	CASSMTGGITEAFF	TGCGCCAGCAGCATGACAGGGGGCATCACTGAAGCTTTCTTT
NA	TRBJ1-2	TRBV18	NA	CASSPERAGGYTF	TGTGCCAGCTCACCAGAGAGGGCCGGCGGCTACACCTTC
NA	TRBJ1-6	TRBV2	NA	CASSGRQGNNSPLHF	TGTGCCAGCAGTGGTCGGCAGGGTAATAATTCACCCCTCCACTTT
NA	TRBJ1-5	TRBV4-2	TRBD1	CASSQGQRNQPQHF	TGTGCCAGCAGCCAGGGACAGCGCAATCAGCCCCAGCATTTT
NA	TRBJ1-2	TRBV7-9	NA	CASSLDLDRLGYTF	TGTGCCAGCAGCTTAGACCTCGACAGGTTGGGCTACACCTTC
NA	TRBJ2-1	TRBV27	TRBD2	CASSSMTSGADYNEQFF	TGTGCCAGCAGTTCGATGACTAGCGGAGCAGACTACAATGAGCAGTTCTTC
NA	TRBJ1-1	TRBV19	TRBD1	CASSIRGPGTEAFF	TGTGCCAGTAGTATCAGGGGGCCGGGAACTGAAGCTTTCTTT
NA	TRBJ2-1	TRBV11-2	NA	CASSLVVDEQFF	TGTGCCAGCAGCTTAGTCGTCGATGAGCAGTTCTTC
NA	TRBJ1-6	TRBV30	NA	CAWSVERNSPLHF	TGTGCCTGGAGTGTCGAGAGGAATTCACCCCTCCACTTT
few	TRBJ2-2	TRBV9	NA	CASSVGRLPANTGELFF	TGTGCCAGCAGCGTGGGCAGGTTGCCCGCGAACACCGGGGAGCTGTTTTTT
NA	TRBJ2-4	TRBV5-1	NA	CASRAVYRAKNIQYF	TGCGCCAGCAGGGCCGTTTACAGGGCCAAAAACATTCAGTACTTC
NA	TRBJ1-2	TRBV18	TRBD1	CASSPPGTDYGYTF	TGTGCCAGCTCACCGCCCGGGACAGACTATGGCTACACCTTC
NA	TRBJ1-3	TRBV28	TRBD1	CASSLEQGAAGNTIYF	TGTGCCAGCAGTTTAGAACAGGGGGCAGCCGGAAACACCATATATTTT
NA	TRBJ2-2	TRBV5-1	NA	CASSLISGTGELFF	TGCGCCAGCAGCTTGATTAGTGGCACCGGGGAGCTGTTTTTT
NA	TRBJ1-6	TRBV27	NA	CASSFFRALGNSPLHF	TGTGCCAGCAGTTTTTTCAGGGCCCTGGGGAATTCACCCCTCCACTTT
NA	TRBJ2-7	TRBV11-1	TRBD2	CASSLSAGETYEQYF	TGTGCCAGCAGCTTGTCGGCGGGGGAAACCTACGAGCAGTACTTC
few	TRBJ2-5	TRBV20-1	NA	CSASVGTTGRGETQYF	TGCAGTGCTAGTGTGGGAACGACAGGACGTGGGGAGACCCAGTACTTC
NA	TRBJ2-7	TRBV24-1	TRBD1	CATSDTNGQGAEQYF	TGTGCCACCAGTGATACCAATGGACAGGGTGCCGAGCAGTACTTC
NA	TRBJ1-2	TRBV12-3/TRBV12-4	NA	CASSFNQGYGYTF	TGTGCCAGCAGTTTCAATCAGGGTTATGGCTACACCTTC
NA	TRBJ2-4	TRBV18	NA	CASSPSGSSIQYF	TGTGCCAGCTCACCGTCAGGGTCGAGCATTCAGTACTTC
NA	TRBJ1-1	TRBV20-1	NA	CSASDGMNTEAFF	TGCAGTGCTAGTGACGGTATGAACACTGAAGCTTTCTTT
NA	TRBJ1-1	TRBV5-5	NA	CASSLFDLTGSAEAFF	TGTGCCAGCAGCTTGTTTGACCTAACAGGGAGCGCTGAAGCTTTCTTT
NA	TRBJ2-7	TRBV5-5	TRBD2	CASSFGSGGNSYEQYF	TGTGCCAGCAGCTTTGGAAGCGGGGGCAACTCCTACGAGCAGTACTTC
NA	TRBJ1-5	TRBV27	NA	CASSSRGMGNQPQHF	TGTGCCAGCAGTTCCAGGGGCATGGGCAATCAGCCCCAGCATTTT
NA	TRBJ1-1	TRBV27	NA	CASSLSWGGTEAFF	TGTGCCAGCAGCCTCAGTTGGGGAGGAACTGAAGCTTTCTTT
few	TRBJ2-2	TRBV6-5	TRBD2	CASRWTSDWELFF	TGTGCCAGCAGATGGACTAGCGACTGGGAGCTGTTTTTT
NA	TRBJ2-3	TRBV30	NA	CAWGPQITDTQYF	TGTGCCTGGGGACCCCAGATCACAGATACGCAGTATTTT
NA	TRBJ2-5	TRBV6-6	NA	CASSYYGETQYF	TGTGCCAGCAGTTATTACGGAGAGACCCAGTACTTC
once	TRBJ1-5	TRBV6-5	NA	CASSQQGGNQPQHF	TGTGCCAGCAGCCAACAGGGCGGCAATCAGCCCCAGCATTTT
NA	TRBJ2-1	TRBV12-3/TRBV12-4	NA	CASSFGSEQFF	TGTGCCAGCAGTTTTGGTAGCGAGCAGTTCTTC
once	TRBJ1-5	TRBV18	NA	CASSFRDTNQPQHF	TGTGCCAGTTCATTCCGGGATACCAATCAGCCCCAGCATTTT
NA	TRBJ2-3	TRBV6-4	TRBD2	CASSQTSGSTDTQYF	TGTGCCAGCAGTCAGACTAGCGGGAGCACAGATACGCAGTATTTT
NA	TRBJ2-7	TRBV7-9	TRBD2	CASSLVGTTLSYEQYF	TGTGCCAGCAGCTTAGTTGGGACTACCCTATCCTACGAGCAGTACTTC
NA	TRBJ2-7	TRBV5-1	TRBD1	CASSWETGGFSYEQYF	TGCGCCAGCAGCTGGGAGACAGGGGGCTTCTCCTACGAGCAGTACTTC
NA	TRBJ1-6	TRBV4-1	NA	CASSQDPGRSRGNSPLHF	TGCGCCAGCAGCCAAGATCCTGGCAGGAGTCGGGGGAATTCACCCCTCCACTTT
NA	TRBJ1-3	TRBV5-6	NA	CASSFLSSGNTIYF	TGTGCCAGCAGCTTTCTTAGCTCTGGAAACACCATATATTTT
NA	TRBJ1-5	TRBV12-5	NA	CASGPTGYDFQPQHF	TGTGCTAGTGGACCCACAGGGTATGACTTTCAGCCCCAGCATTTT
NA	TRBJ1-2	TRBV15	NA	CATSRGQAVGGYTF	TGTGCCACCAGCAGAGGACAGGCCGTGGGTGGCTACACCTTC
NA	TRBJ1-3	TRBV19	NA	CASSIARGQGRENTIYF	TGTGCCAGTAGTATAGCGAGAGGGCAAGGGAGGGAAAACACCATATATTTT
once	TRBJ2-7	TRBV21-1	NA	CASSKIPGTGYEQYF	TGTGCCAGCAGCAAAATACCCGGGACAGGGTACGAGCAGTACTTC
few	TRBJ1-2	TRBV27	NA	CASSSSNRAYGYTF	TGTGCCAGCAGCTCCTCTAACAGGGCCTATGGCTACACCTTC
NA	TRBJ1-2	TRBV9	NA	CASSVAPQDGYTF	TGTGCCAGCAGCGTAGCCCCTCAGGATGGCTACACCTTC
few	TRBJ2-1	TRBV13	NA	CASQKTGTTREQFF	TGTGCCAGCCAAAAAACAGGGACTACAAGGGAGCAGTTCTTC
once	TRBJ2-7	TRBV28	TRBD1	CASSTRTGEYEQYF	TGTGCCAGCAGTACCCGGACAGGGGAGTACGAGCAGTACTTC
NA	TRBJ2-3	TRBV5-1	NA	CASSLSGGFTDTQYF	TGCGCCAGCAGCTTATCAGGGGGGTTCACAGATACGCAGTATTTT
NA	TRBJ2-7	TRBV5-1	NA	CASSLAGQGFLSSYEQYF	TGCGCCAGCAGCTTGGCGGGACAAGGGTTCCTTAGCTCCTACGAGCAGTACTTC